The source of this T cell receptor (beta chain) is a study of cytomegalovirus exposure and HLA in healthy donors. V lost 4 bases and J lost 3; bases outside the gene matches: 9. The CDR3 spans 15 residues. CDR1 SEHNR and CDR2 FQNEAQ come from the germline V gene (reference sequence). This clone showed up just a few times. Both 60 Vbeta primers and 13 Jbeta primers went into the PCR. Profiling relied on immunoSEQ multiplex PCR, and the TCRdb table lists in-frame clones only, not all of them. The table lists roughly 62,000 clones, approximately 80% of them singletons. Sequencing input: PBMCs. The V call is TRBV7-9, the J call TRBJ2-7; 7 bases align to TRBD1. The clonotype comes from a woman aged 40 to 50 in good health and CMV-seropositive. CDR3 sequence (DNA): TGTGCCAGCAGCTCCAAGGGACAGAATAACTACGAGCAGTACTTC. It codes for CASSSKGQNNYEQYF.